The sequence of this T cell receptor (beta chain) was determined in a study of control samples from healthy donors and cancer patients. Germline V gives CDR1 MDHEN, CDR2 SYDVKM. CDR3 length equals 16 residues. The J segment lost 2 bases and the V segment lost 4 bases, leaving 8 bases of the junction unmatched. The data were produced by immunoSEQ multiplex PCR, yet TCRdb's version contains in-frame clones alone and is incomplete. Among 170,000 or so clones listed, nearly 90% were seen once. Sequencing was performed on blood. The chain joins TRBV28 to TRBJ1-5, with 7 bases matching TRBD1. The sequence came from a woman in her 50s in good health. CDR3 region: CASSSLRDSGNQPQHF. CDR3 in DNA: TGTGCCAGCAGTTCTCTGAGGGACAGTGGCAATCAGCCCCAGCATTTT.